The 18 T cell receptor beta chains in this list originate from one sample, sequenced in a study of T cell responses to AZD1222 COVID-19 vaccine. The protocol was immunoSEQ multiplex PCR, while the TCRdb copy is restricted to in-frame clones and leaves out a portion. The top ten clones hold about 3% of a sample with 90,000 to 130,000 clones, over 85% of them seen once. Here the sequenced sample was peripheral blood, taken on day 0 of MenACWY control vaccination. The receptors derive from an adult in good health.

This clone has just one count. The genes are TRBV18 and TRBJ1-1; a weak D match, TRBD1 (5 bases). Trimming cost V 2 bases and J 0 bases, with 10 bases left between them. Per the germline V gene, CDR1 is KGHSH and CDR2 is LQKENI. The CDR3 length is 15 residues. The CDR3 spells CASSPSRDLNTEAFF. Here the CDR3 DNA reads TGTGCCAGCTCACCATCGAGGGACCTGAACACTGAAGCTTTCTTT. The variable domain in full, with the rest retrieved from reference TRBV18 and TRBJ1-1, is NAGVMQNPRHLVRRRGQEARLRCSPMKGHSHVYWYRQLPEEGLKFMVYLQKENIIDESGMPKERFSAEFPKEGPSILRIQQVVRGDSAAYFCASSPSRDLNTEAFFGQGTRLTVV.

This chain links TRBV27 with TRBJ2-1, with D tentatively TRBD2 (7 bases). In germline, CDR1 is MNHEY, CDR2 SMNVEV (reference sequence). This CDR3 region has 16 residues. Trimming shortened V by 6 bases and J by 4 bases, and 19 bases separated the two germline ends. The CDR3 DNA reads TGTGCCAGCAGCGGGGGCGGGCGGGGGCCATACAATGAGCAGTTCTTC. Protein product: CASSGGGRGPYNEQFF.

This clone was detected only once. V and J are TRBV7-2 and TRBJ2-5, with a tentative D call TRBD1 (6 bases). The CDR3 is 14 amino acids. The germline CDR1 and CDR2 sequences are SGHTA and FQGNSA. The V end lost 5 bases, the J end lost 1 base, and 11 bases lay between the germline ends. The CDR3 region has the DNA TGTGCCAGCAGCGAACAACAGGGCCAAGAGACCCAGTACTTC. This codes for CASSEQQGQETQYF.

A note on this clone: This CDR3 is also generated by other DNA sequences in the sample. The chain recombines TRBV5-1 with TRBJ1-5; 8 nucleotides align to TRBD1. There are 14 residues in the CDR3. Germline CDR1 is SGHRS and CDR2 is YFSETQ. The V segment lost 4 bases and the J segment 2 bases; nucleotides outside the gene matches: 2. CDR3 residues: CASSLTGGNQPQHF. The CDR3 nucleotides read TGCGCCAGCAGCCTGACAGGGGGCAATCAGCCCCAGCATTTT. Full variable domain (remainder filled in from reference TRBV5-1 and TRBJ1-5): KAGVTQTPRYLIKTRGQQVTLSCSPISGHRSVSWYQQTPGQGLQFLFEYFSETQRNKGNFPGRFSGRQFSNSRSEMNVSTLELGDSALYLCASSLTGGNQPQHFGDGTRLSIL.

The gene calls are TRBV7-3 and TRBJ2-2; D uncertain. The CDR3 length is 12 residues. Trimming pared 6 bases from V and 5 bases from J, leaving 7 bases between. Germline V gene data show CDR1 as SGHTA and CDR2 as FQGTGA. CDR3 sequence: CASSPRTGELFF. The DNA of the CDR3 is TGTGCCAGCAGTCCGAGGACCGGGGAGCTGTTTTTT.

The chain is built from TRBV7-3 and TRBJ2-5; 7 bases are shared with TRBD2. Losses at the gene ends were 2 bases for V and 1 base for J; bases not matched to a gene: 7. CDR3 length equals 16 residues. Germline CDR1 is SGHTA and CDR2 is FQGTGA. The CDR3 bases are TGTGCCAGCAGCTTAGGGTCGGGCGGGGGCCAAGAGACCCAGTACTTC. Translated: CASSLGSGGGQETQYF.

The genes are TRBV28 and TRBJ2-5; D perhaps matches TRBD2 (6 bases). Trimming cost V 6 bases and J 5 bases, with 19 bases left between them. This CDR3 region has 15 residues. Per the germline V gene, CDR1 is MDHEN and CDR2 is SYDVKM. CDR3 protein: CASSRRRDWGETQYF. The CDR3 nucleotides are TGTGCCAGCAGCCGCCGGCGGGACTGGGGGGAGACCCAGTACTTC.

The V gene is TRBV9, the J gene TRBJ1-5, with D unresolved. Deletions cut 6 bases from V and 0 bases from J, with 7 bases between. Looked up from germline, CDR1 is SGDLS and CDR2 is YYNGEE. The CDR3 spans 13 residues. The CDR3 region is CASKQYSNQPQHF. The CDR3 DNA reads as TGTGCCAGCAAGCAGTATAGCAATCAGCCCCAGCATTTT.

The rearrangement links TRBV7-8 to TRBJ2-1; TRBD2 matches 8 bases. With 5 bases clipped from V and 0 bases from J, the junction kept 9 bases outside the gene matches. The germline V gene encodes CDR1 SGHVS and CDR2 FQNEAQ. The CDR3 has 17 amino acids. CDR3: CASSRFSGVSSYNEQFF. The DNA of the CDR3 is TGTGCCAGCAGCAGGTTTAGCGGGGTGAGCTCCTACAATGAGCAGTTCTTC.

This chain connects TRBV27 to TRBJ1-1; D might be TRBD1 (6 bases). This CDR3 spans 14 amino acids. The germline V gene has CDR1 MNHEY and CDR2 SMNVEV (reference sequence). V was shortened by 5 bases and J by 5 bases, with 15 bases between the two germline ends. The CDR3 coding sequence is TGTGCCAGCAGTGTCGTACAGGGCGTGACTGAAGCTTTCTTT. Its protein is CASSVVQGVTEAFF.

This chain uses TRBV24-1 with TRBJ1-5; maybe TRBD1 (5 bases). The CDR3 has 16 residues. Germline-derived CDR1 and CDR2 are KGHDR and SFDVKD. V lost 4 bases and J 4 bases, leaving 16 bases between the germline ends. The CDR3 DNA reads TGTGCCACCAGTGAGAGCGGGACGCGGATTAATCAGCCCCAGCATTTT. Encoded protein: CATSESGTRINQPQHF.

CDR3 residues: CSATLQGPQYF. CDR3 sequence (DNA): TGCAGTGCTACCCTGCAGGGGCCTCAGTACTTC. The genes are TRBV20-1 and TRBJ2-7; D is perhaps TRBD1 (6 bases). The CDR3 has 11 amino acids. V was pared by 4 bases and J by 10 bases, with 14 bases between. Germline V CDR1 and CDR2: DFQATT, SNEGSKA (reference sequence).

The chain couples TRBV7-2 to TRBJ2-1, with 9 bases matching TRBD2. Per the germline V gene, CDR1 is SGHTA and CDR2 is FQGNSA. V lost 3 bases and J lost 7; bases outside the gene matches: 10. This CDR3 spans 16 amino acids. This CDR3 is CASSLRASSGENEQFF. Written as DNA, the CDR3 is TGTGCCAGCAGCTTGAGGGCGTCTAGCGGGGAGAATGAGCAGTTCTTC.

The chain joins TRBV5-1 to TRBJ2-2; a weak D match, TRBD2 (5 bases). Trimming shortened V by 0 bases and J by 7 bases, and 7 bases separated the two germline ends. The CDR3 runs 13 residues. Germline CDR1 is SGHRS and CDR2 is YFSETQ. The CDR3 sequence: CASSLVGGGELFF. DNA of the CDR3: TGCGCCAGCAGCTTGGTAGGAGGCGGGGAGCTGTTTTTT.

This chain joins TRBV9 and TRBJ2-7, with D hard to call. V was cut by 4 bases and J by 3 bases, with 14 bases left in between. The length of the CDR3 is 14 residues. Per germline, CDR1 SGDLS and CDR2 YYNGEE. Written as DNA, the CDR3 is TGTGCCAGCAGCCCGCCGGGCGCGTTCTACGAGCAGTACTTC. The encoded protein is CASSPPGAFYEQYF.

The V gene is TRBV19, the J gene TRBJ2-1, with 10 bases that match TRBD2. V trimming: 6 bases; J trimming: 2 bases; junction bases outside the gene matches: 4. The CDR3 consists of 15 residues. The germline CDR1 and CDR2 sequences are LNHDA and SQIVND (reference sequence). CDR3 in amino acids: CASRPTSGAYNEQFF. In DNA, the CDR3 is TGTGCCAGTAGGCCAACTAGCGGGGCCTACAATGAGCAGTTCTTC.

The chain uses TRBV10-3 and TRBJ1-1; 11 nucleotides line up with TRBD1. The CDR3 totals 15 residues. The junction had 2 bases not matched to a gene; V was cut back by 2 bases and J by 3 bases. The germline V gene has CDR1 ENHRY and CDR2 SYGVKD. The CDR3 DNA reads TGTGCCATCAGTGAGAGGGACAGGGGGGACACTGAAGCTTTCTTT. Its translation: CAISERDRGDTEAFF.

The genes are TRBV2 and TRBJ1-1, with D hard to call. The CDR3 loop spans 13 amino acids. V gave up 4 bases and J gave up 1 base, with 7 bases separating them. CDR1 SNHLY and CDR2 FYNNEI come from the germline V gene. Written as DNA, the CDR3 is TGTGCCAGCAGTGGGGAGCGGAACACTGAAGCTTTCTTT. Protein: CASSGERNTEAFF.